The source of this T cell receptor (beta chain) is a study of T cells after yellow fever vaccination. Whole-study results and caveats: Although most clonotypes did not, a small share appeared in both CD4 and CD8 compartments. Bulk-population clonotypes that are abundant could appear as contaminants in FACS-sorted repertoires.

CDR1 and CDR2 (germline): WSHSY, SAAADI. V gave up 4 bases and J gave up 4 bases; unmatched junction bases: 15. The CDR3 loop spans 18 amino acids. A single record per CDR3 protein comes from TCRdb applying MiXCR to the 5' RACE reads. This table holds about 580,000 distinct CDR3 sequences, roughly 17% found once. A few counts support this clonotype. What it binds is not known. Sequenced here: PBMCs, sampled 5 days after the first yellow fever vaccination. The clonotype was recovered from a man aged 18 to 29 who received the YFV17D yellow fever vaccine. V is TRBV10-2 and J is TRBJ2-2; 7 bases agree with TRBD2. This CDR3 is CASSGLARRAGSTGELFF. In DNA form, the CDR3 reads TGCGCCAGCAGTGGACTAGCCCGACGAGCGGGGAGCACCGGGGAGCTGTTTTTT.